The 8 T cell receptor beta chains listed next were all sequenced from one sample in a study of technical replicates of blood from several donors. Sequencing was performed with immunoSEQ multiplex PCR; in TCRdb, only in-frame clones are kept and a portion is missing. Altogether approximately 97,000 clones are present, 85% to 95% being singletons, with the ten largest covering roughly 0.34%. The sequencing input was T cells isolated from PBMCs. These receptors all stem from a human donor in good health.

The chain links TRBV6-5 to TRBJ2-2; D ambiguous. The CDR3 runs to 13 residues. Germline CDR1 is MNHEY and CDR2 is SVGAGI. V was cut by 0 bases and J by 6 bases, with 5 bases left in between. In nucleotides, the CDR3 is TGTGCCAGCAGTTACTCGCCGGCCGGGGAGCTGTTTTTT. Its translation: CASSYSPAGELFF.

This rearrangement joins TRBV6-5 to TRBJ1-1; perhaps TRBD1 as D (5 bases). This CDR3 spans 15 amino acids. Trimming removed 2 bases at V and 7 bases at J, with 17 bases between. In germline, CDR1 is MNHEY, CDR2 SVGAGI. CDR3 sequence: CASSYGSGGKVEAFF. Written as DNA, the CDR3 is TGTGCCAGCAGTTACGGGTCGGGGGGAAAGGTTGAAGCTTTCTTT.

The gene calls are TRBV27 and TRBJ2-5; D might be TRBD2 (6 bases). Germline loops: CDR1 MNHEY, CDR2 SMNVEV (reference sequence). Trimming pared 5 bases from V and 3 bases from J, leaving 13 bases between. This CDR3 is built from 14 residues. The CDR3 here is CASSPGWGEETQYF. CDR3 sequence (DNA): TGTGCCAGCAGTCCGGGTTGGGGGGAAGAGACCCAGTACTTC.

The gene calls are TRBV7-9 and TRBJ1-5; 8 nucleotides line up with TRBD1. With V trimmed by 5 bases and J by 5 bases, 11 bases remained unmatched. There are 16 residues in the CDR3. CDR1 and CDR2 from the germline V gene are SEHNR and FQNEAQ (reference sequence). CDR3 sequence: CASSTNPGTGDQPQHF. The CDR3 DNA follows: TGTGCCAGCAGCACAAACCCCGGGACAGGAGATCAGCCCCAGCATTTT. Supplemented by reference TRBV7-9 and TRBJ1-5, the full variable domain reads DTGVSQNPRHKITKRGQNVTFRCDPISEHNRLYWYRQTLGQGPEFLTYFQNEAQLEKSRLLSDRFSAERPKGSFSTLEIQRTEQGDSAMYLCASSTNPGTGDQPQHFGDGTRLSIL.

The V call is TRBV30, the J call TRBJ1-1, with D perhaps TRBD1 (6 bases). V was pared by 5 bases and J by 8 bases, with 12 bases between. Germline V gene sequence: CDR1 GTSNPN, CDR2 SVGIG (reference sequence). The length of the CDR3 is 11 residues. The CDR3 coding sequence is TGTGCCTGGGCGGGGGGCTCAGAAGCTTTCTTT. This translates into CAWAGGSEAFF. Variable domain in full (rest from reference TRBV30 and TRBJ1-1): SQTIHQWPATLVQPVGSPLSLECTVEGTSNPNLYWYRQAAGRGLQLLFYSVGIGQISSEVPQNLSASRPQDRQFILSSKKLLLSDSGFYLCAWAGGSEAFFGQGTRLTVV.

This chain's CDR3 is CASSQVPSYEQYF. In DNA form, the CDR3 reads TGTGCCAGCAGCCAAGTACCCAGTTACGAGCAGTACTTC. The chain joins TRBV4-2 to TRBJ2-7; D is unclear. V was shortened by 1 base and J by 4 bases, with 8 bases between the two germline ends. Germline assignment: CDR1 LGHNA and CDR2 YNFKEQ. The CDR3 covers 13 residues.

The rearrangement links TRBV11-2 to TRBJ1-2; no firm D call. Germline loops: CDR1 SGHAT, CDR2 FQNNGV. Trimming left V 7 bases short and J 5 bases short, with 11 bases between. This CDR3 is built from 12 residues. This CDR3 reads CASKREGYGYTF. The DNA of the CDR3 is TGTGCCAGCAAACGGGAGGGATATGGCTACACCTTC.

The rearrangement uses TRBV5-1 and TRBJ2-3, with 9 positions matching TRBD1. Germline CDR1 is SGHRS and CDR2 is YFSETQ. Trimming cost V 6 bases and J 9 bases; bases outside gene matches: 8. The CDR3 loop spans 13 amino acids. In DNA form, the CDR3 reads TGCGCCAGCACCACGAGGGGACAGGGAACGCAGTATTTT. Translated, it gives CASTTRGQGTQYF.